The 25 T cell receptor beta chains given below trace back to one sample, sequenced in a study of blood T cell repertoires in COVID-19. Method: immunoSEQ multiplex PCR; TCRdb's copy keeps in-frame clones and lacks some. The sample has around 110,000 clones, 80% to 90% seen once. Sequencing used peripheral blood. All receptors come from a man in his forties or fifties with acute or convalescent COVID-19.

Written as DNA, the CDR3 is TGTGCCAGCAGCTTGGCGGGACAGGGTGGACTTCTGAACACTGAAGCTTTCTTT. Protein: CASSLAGQGGLLNTEAFF. This rearrangement joins TRBV7-6 to TRBJ1-1; 9 nucleotides agree with TRBD1. CDR3 size: 18 residues. V trimming: 3 bases; J trimming: 0 bases; junction bases outside the gene matches: 11. The germline V gene has CDR1 SGHVS and CDR2 FNYEAQ.

The chain recombines TRBV4-2 with TRBJ1-5; 7 bases line up with TRBD1. After removal of 4 bases from V and 7 bases from J, the junction contained 10 bases not matched to a gene. Germline V gene data show CDR1 as LGHNA and CDR2 as YNFKEQ. The CDR3 runs to 15 residues. The CDR3 loop reads CASSRGGQVEQPQHF. As DNA, the CDR3 is TGTGCCAGCAGCCGGGGCGGACAGGTGGAACAGCCCCAGCATTTT.

The rearrangement links TRBV6-1 to TRBJ1-6; D might be TRBD1 (6 bases). Germline V gene data show CDR1 as MNHNS and CDR2 as SASEGT. V lost 1 base and J 13 bases, leaving 17 bases between the germline ends. CDR3 length: 15 residues. CDR3 region: CASSEVVGAKSPLHF. The CDR3 bases are TGTGCCAGCAGTGAAGTGGTGGGGGCAAAGAGCCCCCTCCACTTT.

The V call is TRBV27, the J call TRBJ1-2, with 11 bases fitting TRBD1. CDR1 and CDR2 (germline): MNHEY, SMNVEV (reference sequence). The CDR3 is made up of 15 amino acids. J gave up 7 bases and V 5 bases, and 9 bases lay outside the gene matches. The CDR3 protein is CASSRPGQGVGGYTF. The CDR3 bases are TGTGCCAGCAGTAGACCGGGACAGGGGGTGGGTGGCTACACCTTC.

The rearrangement uses TRBV2 and TRBJ1-5; 10 bases align to TRBD1. The CDR3 consists of 15 residues. V lost 7 bases, J lost 3 bases, and 6 bases stayed unmatched. In germline, CDR1 is SNHLY, CDR2 FYNNEI. The CDR3 is CASIQDRGYNQPQHF. The CDR3 nucleotides are TGTGCCAGCATTCAGGACAGGGGGTACAATCAGCCCCAGCATTTT.

This CDR3 is CASSPPAGGAETQYF. CDR3 DNA sequence: TGTGCCAGCAGCCCCCCGGCGGGGGGCGCCGAGACCCAGTACTTC. The chain combines TRBV5-4 with TRBJ2-5; 8 nucleotides align to TRBD2. The V gene end was trimmed by 4 bases and the J gene end by 5 bases; junction bases not matched to a gene: 10. Germline assignment: CDR1 SGHNT and CDR2 YYREEE (reference sequence). This CDR3 region has 15 residues.

This clone was seen at least ten times. V is TRBV19 and J is TRBJ2-7; 7 bases line up with TRBD1. The germline gives CDR1 LNHDA, CDR2 SQIVND (reference sequence). The CDR3 has 16 amino acids. V shed 1 base and J 2 bases; nucleotides not matched to a gene: 8. The CDR3 here is CASSIVRTGLTYEQYF. CDR3 DNA: TGTGCCAGTAGTATAGTCCGGACAGGTCTGACCTACGAGCAGTACTTC.

For this clone: The same CDR3 can be traced to other DNA sequences in this sample. The chain uses TRBV7-9 and TRBJ1-5, with no clear D. The V gene's germline CDR1 is SEHNR and CDR2 FQNEAQ (reference sequence). V lost 3 bases and J 2 bases, leaving 2 bases between the germline ends. The CDR3 totals 12 residues. This CDR3 reads CASSFGNQPQHF. Written as DNA, the CDR3 is TGTGCCAGCAGCTTCGGCAATCAGCCCCAGCATTTT.

This clone was counted once. This chain uses TRBV28 with TRBJ1-4; 7 nucleotides agree with TRBD1. J gave up 6 bases and V 5 bases, and 9 bases lay outside the gene matches. Germline assignment: CDR1 MDHEN and CDR2 SYDVKM. The CDR3 covers 15 residues. The chain's CDR3 is CASSLGGQYYEKLFF. DNA for the CDR3: TGTGCCAGCAGTCTGGGGGGACAGTACTATGAAAAACTGTTTTTT.

The chain employs TRBV5-1 and TRBJ2-1; 8 bases fit TRBD2. CDR1 SGHRS and CDR2 YFSETQ come from the germline V gene. V lost 4 bases, J lost 4 bases, and 10 bases stayed unmatched. CDR3 size: 16 residues. CDR3 bases: TGCGCCAGCAGCCCACCGGGACTAGGAAAATACAATGAGCAGTTCTTC. It encodes CASSPPGLGKYNEQFF.

The gene calls are TRBV18 and TRBJ2-1; tentative D call: TRBD1 (5 bases). V lost 4 bases and J 3 bases, leaving 13 bases between the germline ends. This CDR3 is 15 amino acids long. Germline CDR1 and CDR2: KGHSH and LQKENI. The chain's CDR3 is CASSRQGPGYNEQFF. The CDR3, as DNA: TGTGCCAGCTCACGGCAGGGCCCGGGCTACAATGAGCAGTTCTTC.

This sequence joins TRBV6-2 or TRBV6-3 and TRBJ1-5, with 10 bases aligning to TRBD1. J gave up 5 bases and V 1 base, and 11 bases lay outside the gene matches. This CDR3 is 18 amino acids long. The germline V gene has CDR1 MNHEY and CDR2 SVGEGT. CDR3 coding DNA: TGTGCCAGCAGTTACTATCAACACGGACAGGGGGAATATCAGCCCCAGCATTTT. Amino acids: CASSYYQHGQGEYQPQHF.

The V gene is TRBV11-3, the J gene TRBJ2-2, with D possibly TRBD1 on 6 matching bases. The CDR3 runs to 14 residues. The ends were cut back, 6 bases at V and 0 bases at J, with 8 bases in the middle. From germline, CDR1 is SGHNT and CDR2 YENEEA. Written as DNA, the CDR3 is TGTGCCAGCAGTCGGACAGCGAACACCGGGGAGCTGTTTTTT. Encoded protein: CASSRTANTGELFF.

This clone was observed a single time. This chain links TRBV10-3 with TRBJ1-3; D unresolved. Deletions cut 6 bases from V and 1 base from J, with 13 bases between. The CDR3 has 15 amino acids. CDR1 is ENHRY and CDR2 is SYGVKD in the germline V gene. CDR3 DNA sequence: TGTGCCATCAGGGGGAGCCAGGTATCTGGAAACACCATATATTTT. Translated: CAIRGSQVSGNTIYF.

V is TRBV9 and J is TRBJ2-1, with 9 bases matching TRBD1. Germline V gene sequence: CDR1 SGDLS, CDR2 YYNGEE. Trimming removed 5 bases from V and 5 bases from J; junction bases left unmatched: 5. This CDR3 spans 14 amino acids. This CDR3 is CASSPGQGNNEQFF. The CDR3 nucleotides are TGTGCCAGCAGTCCGGGACAGGGTAACAATGAGCAGTTCTTC.

This chain uses TRBV6-6 with TRBJ1-1; TRBD1 matches at 7 bases. The CDR3 has 12 amino acids. The germline CDR1 and CDR2 sequences are MNHNY and SVGAGI (reference sequence). J lost 8 bases, V lost 2 bases, and 2 bases had no gene match. The CDR3 DNA reads TGTGCCAGCAGTTACCCGGACAGGGAAGCTTTCTTT. This sequence encodes CASSYPDREAFF.

CDR3 sequence (DNA): TGTGCCACCAGCAGAGGAGTCCTAGCAGGAGGGATCGATGAGCAGTTCTTC. It translates to CATSRGVLAGGIDEQFF. The V call is TRBV15, the J call TRBJ2-1; D possibly corresponds to TRBD2 (6 bases). The V gene lost 1 base and the J gene lost 8 bases, with 21 bases spanning the gap. The CDR3 length is 17 residues. Germline CDR1 LNHNV, CDR2 YYDKDF (reference sequence).

This clone appeared a few times. This chain joins TRBV6-5 and TRBJ2-7; 9 positions match TRBD1. This CDR3 region has 16 residues. Germline CDR1 and CDR2: MNHEY and SVGAGI. After removal of 0 bases from V and 2 bases from J, the junction contained 5 bases not matched to a gene. The DNA of the CDR3 is TGTGCCAGCAGTTACTCGACGGGACAGGGCCCCTACGAGCAGTACTTC. Translated: CASSYSTGQGPYEQYF.

The chain combines TRBV4-2 with TRBJ2-1; D unclear. The length of the CDR3 is 14 residues. Germline V CDR1 and CDR2: LGHNA, YNFKEQ. Trimming removed 0 bases at V and 2 bases at J, with 5 bases between. The CDR3 nucleotides read TGTGCCAGCAGCCAAGAGAGGACCTACAATGAGCAGTTCTTC. As protein: CASSQERTYNEQFF.

J is TRBJ1-1 and V is TRBV9; 7 bases match TRBD1. Germline assignment: CDR1 SGDLS and CDR2 YYNGEE. V was clipped by 0 bases and J by 2 bases; unmatched bases: 7. CDR3 size: 16 residues. DNA for the CDR3: TGTGCCAGCAGCGTAGGAGGGACAGCGGCCAACACTGAAGCTTTCTTT. This gives the protein CASSVGGTAANTEAFF.

This clone occurred once. The chain recombines TRBV12-5 with TRBJ1-5, with a possible D match to TRBD1 (5 bases). V was trimmed by 0 bases and J by 2 bases, leaving 8 bases between them. Per germline, CDR1 LGHNT and CDR2 FRNRAP. CDR3 length: 15 residues. Here the CDR3 DNA reads TGTGCTAGTGGTTTGGTACAAGGGGGCAATCAGCCCCAGCATTTT. This encodes CASGLVQGGNQPQHF.

The chain joins TRBV6-4 to TRBJ2-1; 7 bases agree with TRBD2. This CDR3 has 16 residues. The V and J ends lost 5 bases and 8 bases, in that order; junction bases with no gene match: 15. Germline CDR1 is MRHNA and CDR2 is SNTAGT. CDR3: CASSRDGGTSGDEQFF. The DNA of the CDR3 is TGTGCCAGCAGTAGGGACGGGGGGACCTCTGGGGATGAGCAGTTCTTC.

The CDR3 nucleotides are TGTGCCAGCAGCTCGACAGCTTATAGCAATCAGCCCCAGCATTTT. Amino acids: CASSSTAYSNQPQHF. The chain employs TRBV7-2 and TRBJ1-5, with D possibly being TRBD1 (5 bases). The CDR3 extends over 15 amino acids. Looked up from germline, CDR1 is SGHTA and CDR2 is FQGNSA. Trimming left V 4 bases short and J 0 bases short, with 10 bases between. Using reference TRBV7-2 and TRBJ1-5 for the parts outside the CDR3, the full variable domain is GAGVSQSPSNKVTEKGKDVELRCDPISGHTALYWYRQSLGQGLEFLIYFQGNSAPDKSGLPSDRFSAERTGGSVSTLTIQRTQQEDSAVYLCASSSTAYSNQPQHFGDGTRLSIL.

The rearrangement uses TRBV5-1 and TRBJ1-1; tentatively, D is TRBD1 (5 bases). Germline loops: CDR1 SGHRS, CDR2 YFSETQ. The CDR3 spans 13 residues. V lost 7 bases and J lost 5, with 15 bases in between. The CDR3 loop is CASSQDPGTEAFF. DNA of the CDR3: TGCGCCAGCTCACAGGACCCGGGTACTGAAGCTTTCTTT. Looking up the rest from reference TRBV5-1 and TRBJ1-1 gives the full variable domain: KAGVTQTPRYLIKTRGQQVTLSCSPISGHRSVSWYQQTPGQGLQFLFEYFSETQRNKGNFPGRFSGRQFSNSRSEMNVSTLELGDSALYLCASSQDPGTEAFFGQGTRLTVV.

This sequence joins TRBV6-5 and TRBJ2-7, with 9 positions matching TRBD1. Per the germline V gene, CDR1 is MNHEY and CDR2 is SVGAGI. Trimming took 6 bases from V and 6 from J; bases not matched to a gene: 9. The CDR3 spans 14 residues. CDR3 loop: CASRPGQGMGEQYF. The CDR3 bases are TGTGCCAGCAGACCGGGACAGGGAATGGGCGAGCAGTACTTC.